These 3 T cell receptor beta chains came from one sample sequenced in a study of T cells in localized non-small cell lung cancer. Here immunoSEQ multiplex PCR was the method, and the copy in TCRdb shows in-frame clones only, minus some. The table lists some 40,000 clones, approximately 94% of them singletons. Sample: peripheral blood, taken before any cancer treatment. These receptors were obtained from a female donor over 55 with stage I lung adenocarcinoma.

The gene calls are TRBV28 and TRBJ1-5; a weak D match, TRBD1 (6 bases). CDR1 and CDR2 (germline): MDHEN, SYDVKM. The CDR3 covers 17 residues. The germline V and J ends were trimmed by 3 bases and 9 bases, with 24 bases remaining between them. This CDR3 reads CASSFSGRGAKLTPQHF. The CDR3 region has the DNA TGTGCCAGCAGTTTTTCTGGAAGGGGGGCGAAATTAACGCCCCAGCATTTT.

This chain joins TRBV11-3 and TRBJ2-1; the match to TRBD1 covers 7 bases. V lost 1 base, J lost 7 bases, and 7 bases stayed unmatched. Germline V CDR1 and CDR2: SGHNT, YENEEA. This CDR3 has 15 residues. The CDR3 loop reads CASSLGRQGTNEQFF. CDR3 in DNA: TGTGCCAGCAGCTTAGGGCGACAGGGTACGAATGAGCAGTTCTTC.

V and J are TRBV19 and TRBJ1-3; no reliable D call. Germline values: CDR1 LNHDA, CDR2 SQIVND (reference sequence). The V end lost 1 base, the J end lost 0 bases, and 7 bases lay between the germline ends. The CDR3 extends over 15 amino acids. DNA of the CDR3: TGTGCCAGTAGTATAGTCGCCGGCTCTGGAAACACCATATATTTT. Amino acid sequence: CASSIVAGSGNTIYF.